The 23 T cell receptor beta chains listed next were all sequenced from one sample in a study of regulatory T cells in long-lasting Graves disease. Noted time point: persistent/refractory GD, antithyroid drugs over 5 years with positive TRAb. Generation of the TCR library employed RNA extracted from PBMCs. The authors built TCR beta libraries using iRepertoire HTBI primers and Arm-PCR of CDR3 regions. TCRdb re-derived calls from the multiplex PCR reads in MiXCR, one entry per CDR3 protein. The sample has over 250,000 distinct CDR3 sequences; 20% to 25% are singletons. The sample consisted of peripheral blood mononuclear cells (PBMCs), taken when the disease was refractory, from a patient treated with antithyroid drugs. The receptors here all came from a female donor with Graves disease.

There are a few counts of this clonotype. The rearrangement links TRBV20-1 to TRBJ2-1; 7 bases are shared with TRBD2. The CDR3 covers 15 residues. Looked up from germline, CDR1 is DFQATT and CDR2 is SNEGSKA (reference sequence). Germline trimming cut 0 bases from V and 3 bases from J; bases unmatched to any gene: 5. The DNA of the CDR3 is TGCAGTGCTAGAGATGCGCGGGAGTTCTACAATGAGCAGTTCTTC. Its protein is CSARDAREFYNEQFF.

The rearrangement joins TRBV6-1 to TRBJ2-5; 9 positions agree with TRBD1. Germline CDR1 is MNHNS and CDR2 is SASEGT. The CDR3 runs 17 residues. J was trimmed by 4 bases and V by 5 bases; bases with no gene match: 14. The CDR3 is CASSHHRLSTGGETQYF. The DNA of the CDR3 is TGTGCCAGCAGTCACCACCGACTTTCGACAGGGGGAGAGACCCAGTACTTC.

The J gene is TRBJ1-1, the V gene TRBV29-1, with 7 bases identical to TRBD1. The CDR3 consists of 13 residues. Trimming took 7 bases from V and 0 from J; bases not matched to a gene: 5. Germline CDR1 reads SQVTM; CDR2 reads ANQGSEA. CDR3 DNA: TGCAGCGCATGGGACAGCCTGAACACTGAAGCTTTCTTT. Translated: CSAWDSLNTEAFF.

This clonotype was seen many times. This chain joins TRBV28 and TRBJ1-4, with 7 bases matching TRBD1. The germline V gene encodes CDR1 MDHEN and CDR2 SYDVKM. J was trimmed by 4 bases and V by 7 bases; bases with no gene match: 6. The CDR3 runs to 14 residues. For the CDR3, the DNA is TGTGCCAGCAATTCAGGGGGAGGTAATGAAAAACTGTTTTTT. This encodes CASNSGGGNEKLFF.

This clonotype showed up many times. V gene TRBV18 combines with J gene TRBJ1-4; possibly TRBD1 for D (6 bases). The CDR3 covers 14 residues. V lost 4 bases and J lost 2, with 8 bases in between. The germline V gene has CDR1 KGHSH and CDR2 LQKENI. This CDR3 reads CASSLRGTNEKLFF. The CDR3 DNA follows: TGTGCCAGCTCACTCAGGGGCACTAATGAAAAACTGTTTTTT.

The V call is TRBV12-3 or TRBV12-4, the J call TRBJ1-1; 9 positions match TRBD1. Trimming removed 5 bases from V and 6 bases from J; junction bases left unmatched: 4. The CDR3 has 13 amino acids. The CDR3: CASSGRQGAEAFF. The CDR3 DNA reads TGTGCCAGCAGTGGTAGACAGGGGGCTGAAGCTTTCTTT.

This clonotype was seen only a few times. One junction end disagrees with the germline gene, perhaps due to a read error. V gene TRBV6-5 combines with J gene TRBJ2-5; TRBD1 matches at 8 bases. Germline V gene lookup returns CDR1 MNHEY and CDR2 SVGAGI. The CDR3 is 14 amino acids. In DNA, the CDR3 is TGTGCCAGCAGTTCCCTGCGAATCCCGGGACAGGTCCTCTTC. The encoded protein is CASSSLRIPGQVLF.

The V and J genes are TRBV27 and TRBJ1-2; TRBD1 matches at 9 bases. In germline, CDR1 is MNHEY, CDR2 SMNVEV (reference sequence). The CDR3 contains 14 residues. J gave up 8 bases and V 7 bases, and 11 bases lay outside the gene matches. CDR3 sequence reads: CASTDTQGAGGYTF. The CDR3 nucleotides read TGTGCCAGCACCGATACACAGGGGGCAGGGGGCTACACCTTC.

The chain joins TRBV5-1 to TRBJ1-1; tentative D call: TRBD1 (5 bases). Trimming shortened V by 7 bases and J by 6 bases, and 25 bases separated the two germline ends. The CDR3 has 16 amino acids. CDR1 is SGHRS and CDR2 is YFSETQ in the germline V gene. DNA for the CDR3: TGCGCCAGCTCTTTGGGCAGGGATTCATTTGAAGCTGAAGCTTTCTTT. Translation: CASSLGRDSFEAEAFF.

This clonotype was seen only once. The chain joins TRBV30 to TRBJ2-7; D is ambiguous. The V gene lost 2 bases and the J gene lost 2 bases, with 7 bases spanning the gap. There are 12 residues in the CDR3. Germline V gene data show CDR1 as GTSNPN and CDR2 as SVGIG (reference sequence). This chain's CDR3 is CAWSPDTYEQYF. The CDR3 DNA follows: TGTGCCTGGAGTCCCGATACCTACGAGCAGTACTTC.

V and J are TRBV15 and TRBJ2-7, with TRBD1 as a possible D gene (6 bases). The V gene lost 1 base and the J gene lost 0 bases, with 16 bases spanning the gap. This CDR3 has 17 residues. The germline gives CDR1 LNHNV, CDR2 YYDKDF (reference sequence). As DNA, the CDR3 is TGTGCCACCAGCAGAGGTTCATTGTCAGGGGACTCCTACGAGCAGTACTTC. This sequence encodes CATSRGSLSGDSYEQYF. Full variable domain (remainder filled in from reference TRBV15 and TRBJ2-7): DAMVIQNPRYQVTQFGKPVTLSCSQTLNHNVMYWYQQKSSQAPKLLFHYYDKDFNNEADTPDNFQSRRPNTSFCFLDIRSPGLGDTAMYLCATSRGSLSGDSYEQYFGPGTRLTVT.

This clonotype was recorded at least ten times. The chain couples TRBV11-1 to TRBJ2-7; 13 nucleotides line up with TRBD2. Trimming took 6 bases from V and 7 from J; bases not matched to a gene: 6. CDR1 is SGHAT, CDR2 FQDESV, per germline (reference sequence). CDR3 length equals 14 residues. The CDR3 DNA reads as TGTGCCAGCAGTTCGACTAGCGGGAGGTTTGAGCAGTACTTC. Encoded protein: CASSSTSGRFEQYF.

J is TRBJ2-7 and V is TRBV30; TRBD2 matches 13 bases. This CDR3 region has 15 residues. Germline V gives CDR1 GTSNPN, CDR2 SVGIG (reference sequence). The ends lost 1 base at V and 5 bases at J; junction bases unmatched: 5. DNA for the CDR3: TGTGCCTGGAGTGCCGGACTAGCGGGAGTTCACGAGCAGTACTTC. It is translated as CAWSAGLAGVHEQYF. Full variable domain (remainder filled in from reference TRBV30 and TRBJ2-7): SQTIHQWPATLVQPVGSPLSLECTVEGTSNPNLYWYRQAAGRGLQLLFYSVGIGQISSEVPQNLSASRPQDRQFILSSKKLLLSDSGFYLCAWSAGLAGVHEQYFGPGTRLTVT.

J is TRBJ1-2 and V is TRBV7-9; D uncertain. V was clipped by 1 base and J by 7 bases, with 10 bases between them. The CDR3 extends over 13 amino acids. The germline gives CDR1 SEHNR, CDR2 FQNEAQ (reference sequence). The CDR3 is CASSLESGFGYTF. The CDR3 coding sequence is TGTGCCAGCAGCTTAGAGTCGGGTTTTGGCTACACCTTC.

This clonotype was observed a handful of times. J is TRBJ1-3 and V is TRBV5-1; the match to TRBD1 covers 11 bases. The V and J ends lost 4 bases and 3 bases, in that order; junction bases with no gene match: 3. CDR1 SGHRS and CDR2 YFSETQ come from the germline V gene. The CDR3 is made up of 15 amino acids. CDR3 region: CASSAGTGGGNTIYF. For the CDR3, the DNA is TGCGCCAGCAGCGCAGGGACAGGGGGTGGAAACACCATATATTTT.

There are many counts of this clonotype. J is TRBJ1-6 and V is TRBV11-2; no firm D call. The CDR3 contains 15 residues. Deletions cut 2 bases from V and 0 bases from J, with 5 bases between. Looked up from germline, CDR1 is SGHAT and CDR2 is FQNNGV. CDR3: CASSLSGSYNSPLHF. Written as DNA, the CDR3 is TGTGCCAGCAGCTTAAGTGGCTCCTATAATTCACCCCTCCACTTT.

CDR3 in amino acids: CASSSGQGLAEQYF. CDR3 coding DNA: TGTGCCAGCAGCTCAGGACAGGGTCTGGCCGAGCAGTACTTC. V usage is TRBV7-8 and J usage is TRBJ2-7, with 8 bases matching TRBD1. Unmatched junction bases numbered 8, after V lost 4 bases and J lost 6 bases. From germline, CDR1 is SGHVS and CDR2 FQNEAQ. This CDR3 spans 14 amino acids.

This clonotype appeared a few times. The gene calls are TRBV30 and TRBJ1-3; a weak D match, TRBD1 (6 bases). Trimming took off 3 bases at V and 0 bases at J, with 15 bases between the two ends. The CDR3 contains 16 residues. CDR1 is GTSNPN and CDR2 is SVGIG in the germline V gene (reference sequence). The CDR3 region has the DNA TGTGCCTGGAGCCATCCGGGACATTCCTCTGGAAACACCATATATTTT. Translation: CAWSHPGHSSGNTIYF.

This clonotype was detected ten times or more. The chain couples TRBV28 to TRBJ2-6, with 7 positions matching TRBD1. The V and J ends lost 6 bases and 3 bases, in that order; junction bases with no gene match: 5. CDR1 and CDR2 (germline): MDHEN, SYDVKM. The CDR3 runs 15 residues. CDR3 region: CASRKQGYGANVLTF. The CDR3 DNA is TGTGCCAGCAGGAAACAGGGGTATGGGGCCAACGTCCTGACTTTC.

This clonotype appeared a few times. The chain recombines TRBV5-1 with TRBJ2-7, with D tentatively TRBD2 (5 bases). The ends were cut back, 0 bases at V and 6 bases at J, with 13 bases in the middle. The length of the CDR3 is 14 residues. CDR1 and CDR2 (germline): SGHRS, YFSETQ. CDR3 nucleotide sequence: TGCGCCAGCAGCTTGGCCAATACGGCGGGCGAGCAGTACTTC. This encodes CASSLANTAGEQYF.

The chain is built from TRBV10-3 and TRBJ2-7; 13 nucleotides align to TRBD2. Trimming took 10 bases from V and 0 from J; bases not matched to a gene: 9. This CDR3 comprises 16 residues. Germline V CDR1 and CDR2: ENHRY, SYGVKD. The CDR3 reads CATGTSGIRSSYEQYF. The CDR3 bases are TGTGCCACCGGGACTAGCGGGATCAGGAGCTCCTACGAGCAGTACTTC.

As regards this clonotype: This may arise from a read error, as a much more abundant clone is one base away. The final CDR3 position lacks the conserved phenylalanine or tryptophan, pointing to a likely read error. This chain uses TRBV24-1 with TRBJ1-1, with D unresolved. CDR1 is KGHDR, CDR2 SFDVKD, per germline. The length of the CDR3 is 14 residues. V was trimmed by 6 bases and J by 1 base, leaving 11 bases between them. DNA for the CDR3: TGTGCCACCAGTTCAAGGACCGAGAACACTGAAGCTTTCTTG. Its protein is CATSSRTENTEAFL.

V gene TRBV9 combines with J gene TRBJ2-1; TRBD2 aligns across 10 bases. This CDR3 is 20 amino acids long. Germline CDR1 and CDR2: SGDLS and YYNGEE. After removal of 4 bases from V and 5 bases from J, the junction contained 21 bases not matched to a gene. CDR3 nucleotides: TGTGCCAGCAGCCAAGATACGCTAGCGGGAGTCCCAAGAGTCGACAATGAGCAGTTCTTC. Translated, it gives CASSQDTLAGVPRVDNEQFF.